The rows below give T cell receptor beta chains drawn from one sample of a study of cytomegalovirus exposure and HLA in healthy donors. Repertoires were generated with immunoSEQ multiplex PCR, while TCRdb's copy carries only in-frame clones and drops some. The sample carries under 200,000 clones, roughly 70% recorded once. The sequenced sample consisted of PBMCs. The receptors derive from a woman in her forties or fifties in good health and CMV-seropositive. CDR3s include the opening cysteine and the closing phenylalanine or tryptophan. D genes are given only for firm matches. Size is omitted from some rows. Given values are once, few, many or a class for expanded clones.

clone size,J gene,D gene,V gene,CDR3 protein,CDR3 DNA
.,TRBJ2-4,.,TRBV6-1,CAAAPELCIQYF,TGTGCTGCGGCGCCTGAGCTGTGCATTCAGTACTTC
.,TRBJ1-1,.,TRBV19,CASSIGLAGPTPDTEAFF,TGTGCCAGTAGTATTGGGTTGGCAGGGCCTACCCCGGACACTGAAGCTTTCTTT
.,TRBJ1-5,TRBD1,TRBV5-1,CASSPGDRRNQPQHF,TGCGCCAGCAGCCCCGGGGACAGGAGAAATCAGCCCCAGCATTTT
.,TRBJ2-1,TRBD1,TRBV2,CASSTGAYNEQFF,TGTGCCAGCAGCACAGGGGCATACAATGAGCAGTTCTTC
.,TRBJ1-3,.,TRBV19,CASSIDNHSGNTIYF,TGTGCCAGTAGTATCGACAATCACTCTGGAAACACCATATATTTT
few,TRBJ2-3,.,TRBV18,CASSPPTRYTQYF,TGTGCCAGCTCACCACCGACACGTTATACGCAGTATTTT
.,TRBJ1-1,.,TRBV2,CASSHKLTEAFF,TGTGCCAGCAGTCACAAGTTGACTGAAGCTTTCTTT
.,TRBJ1-2,.,TRBV7-9,CASTPGGGYTF,TGTGCCAGCACCCCGGGGGGGGGCTACACCTTC
once,TRBJ2-7,.,TRBV7-8,CASSLGPSYEQYF,TGTGCCAGCAGCTTAGGGCCCTCATACGAGCAGTACTTC
few,TRBJ2-7,.,TRBV5-1,CASSLVPGEVYEQYF,TGCGCCAGCAGCTTGGTACCGGGGGAGGTTTACGAGCAGTACTTC
.,TRBJ2-3,TRBD2,TRBV29-1,CSVDGGDSSTDTQYF,TGCAGCGTTGATGGGGGGGACTCTAGCACAGATACGCAGTATTTT
.,TRBJ2-1,.,TRBV6-1,CASSVQGSNEQFF,TGTGCCAGCAGTGTACAGGGTAGCAATGAGCAGTTCTTC
.,TRBJ1-1,.,TRBV5-1,CASSWGGDAEAFF,TGCGCCAGCAGCTGGGGGGGGGATGCTGAAGCTTTCTTT
.,TRBJ1-2,TRBD1,TRBV5-8,CASSQGQLGSYGYTF,TGTGCCAGCAGCCAGGGACAGCTGGGGTCCTATGGCTACACCTTC
.,TRBJ2-3,.,TRBV25-1,CASRRGGSDTQYF,TGTGCCAGCAGGAGGGGGGGATCAGATACGCAGTATTTT
.,TRBJ1-1,TRBD1,TRBV9,CASSSQGVTEAFF,TGTGCCAGCAGCTCACAGGGGGTCACTGAAGCTTTCTTT
.,TRBJ1-5,.,TRBV19,CASSIGQGYQPQHF,TGTGCCAGTAGTATTGGTCAGGGGTATCAGCCCCAGCATTTT
few,TRBJ2-7,.,TRBV5-5,CASSLDGGTYEQYF,TGTGCCAGCAGCTTGGACGGGGGAACCTACGAGCAGTACTTC
.,TRBJ1-6,TRBD1,TRBV2,CASSDRGPRWQVSPLHF,TGTGCCAGCAGCGATAGGGGGCCGCGATGGCAAGTTTCACCCCTCCACTTT
few,TRBJ1-1,.,TRBV2,CASKGDSTEAFF,TGTGCCAGCAAGGGGGATAGCACTGAAGCTTTCTTT
.,TRBJ1-4,.,TRBV6-6,CASKSPEEKLFF,TGTGCCAGCAAGAGCCCTGAGGAAAAACTGTTTTTT
.,TRBJ1-6,.,TRBV6-5,CASSYTVLNGEPLHF,TGTGCCAGCAGTTATACCGTCCTAAACGGGGAACCCCTCCACTTT
few,TRBJ1-2,.,TRBV30,CAWGQHNYGYTF,TGTGCCTGGGGACAGCATAACTATGGCTACACCTTC
once,TRBJ1-5,.,TRBV5-1,CASRLDSSNQPQHF,TGCGCCAGCAGATTAGACAGTAGCAATCAGCCCCAGCATTTT
few,TRBJ2-7,TRBD2,TRBV5-1,CASSLLAIGSLGYEQYF,TGCGCCAGCAGCCTACTAGCGATAGGGTCCCTTGGCTACGAGCAGTACTTC
.,TRBJ1-4,.,TRBV14,CASSQFGWAGPSPTNEKLFF,TGTGCCAGCAGCCAATTCGGTTGGGCAGGGCCTTCCCCAACTAATGAAAAACTGTTTTTT
.,TRBJ2-1,.,TRBV20-1,CSARDSGEQFF,TGCAGTGCTAGAGATTCCGGTGAGCAGTTCTTC
few,TRBJ2-7,.,TRBV29-1,CSVEDWQTPYEQYF,TGCAGCGTTGAAGATTGGCAGACTCCCTACGAGCAGTACTTC
.,TRBJ1-5,.,TRBV6-6,CASSGPGGEHF,TGTGCCAGCAGCGGGCCCGGAGGGGAGCATTTT
.,TRBJ1-5,.,TRBV6-1,CASSDRALWQPQHF,TGTGCCAGCAGTGACAGGGCTTTATGGCAGCCCCAGCATTTT
once,TRBJ1-1,.,TRBV10-3,CAISETGWGTEAFF,TGTGCCATCAGTGAAACGGGGTGGGGCACTGAAGCTTTCTTT
.,TRBJ1-1,.,TRBV4-1,CASSPRRGKVNTEAFF,TGCGCCAGCAGCCCTCGCAGGGGCAAGGTGAACACTGAAGCTTTCTTT
once,TRBJ1-1,.,TRBV5-1,CASSLQGQNTEAFF,TGCGCCAGCAGCTTACAGGGCCAGAACACTGAAGCTTTCTTT
.,TRBJ2-3,TRBD1,TRBV7-2,CASSFSGTASTDTQYF,TGTGCCAGCAGCTTCTCCGGGACAGCTAGCACAGATACGCAGTATTTT
.,TRBJ2-3,TRBD2,TRBV7-2,CASSLGGGGAGYTQYF,TGTGCCAGCAGCTTAGGAGGCGGGGGGGCCGGTTATACGCAGTATTTT
.,TRBJ1-1,.,TRBV30,CAWGVGWAWDTEAFF,TGTGCCTGGGGTGTCGGTTGGGCTTGGGACACTGAAGCTTTCTTT
once,TRBJ1-4,.,TRBV4-1,CASSQKGGENEKLFF,TGCGCCAGCAGCCAAAAGGGAGGGGAGAATGAAAAACTGTTTTTT
.,TRBJ2-7,.,TRBV5-1,CASSLDSTSYEQYF,TGCGCCAGCAGCCTCGACTCTACCTCCTACGAGCAGTACTTC
.,TRBJ1-2,TRBD1,TRBV29-1,CSVEDRDRHYGYTF,TGCAGCGTTGAAGATCGGGACAGACACTATGGCTACACCTTC
.,TRBJ2-5,.,TRBV11-1,CASSLGYSPQETQYF,TGTGCCAGCAGCTTAGGATACAGCCCCCAAGAGACCCAGTACTTC
.,TRBJ1-4,.,TRBV5-1,CASSAGGAESEKLFF,TGCGCCAGCAGCGCCGGGGGGGCCGAGAGCGAAAAACTGTTTTTT
.,TRBJ2-1,TRBD1,TRBV5-1,CASSLFGQEEQFF,TGCGCCAGCAGCCTCTTCGGACAGGAGGAGCAGTTCTTC
.,TRBJ2-2,.,TRBV5-6,CASSLVGADTGELFF,TGTGCCAGCAGCTTGGTAGGGGCTGACACCGGGGAGCTGTTTTTT
.,TRBJ1-1,.,TRBV7-9,CASSFNPAGILGAFF,TGTGCCAGCAGCTTTAATCCTGCCGGGATCTTAGGAGCTTTCTTT
.,TRBJ1-4,.,TRBV7-9,CASSFPAGEDEKLFF,TGTGCCAGCAGCTTCCCCGCAGGGGAAGATGAAAAACTGTTTTTT
.,TRBJ1-1,.,TRBV6-5,CASSRQLNTEAFF,TGTGCCAGCAGTCGACAGCTGAACACTGAAGCTTTCTTT
.,TRBJ1-5,.,TRBV28,CASSSTRGNNQPQHF,TGTGCCAGCAGTTCCACACGGGGTAACAATCAGCCCCAGCATTTT
.,TRBJ1-3,TRBD1,TRBV10-2,CASSEVQGPGNTIYF,TGCGCCAGCAGTGAGGTACAGGGGCCTGGAAACACCATATATTTT
.,TRBJ2-1,TRBD1,TRBV6-1,CASSLLGTGSYEQFF,TGTGCCAGCAGTCTACTCGGGACAGGGTCATATGAGCAGTTCTTC
.,TRBJ2-7,.,TRBV10-2,CASGRGIGSYEQYF,TGCGCCAGCGGTAGGGGAATAGGCTCCTACGAGCAGTACTTC